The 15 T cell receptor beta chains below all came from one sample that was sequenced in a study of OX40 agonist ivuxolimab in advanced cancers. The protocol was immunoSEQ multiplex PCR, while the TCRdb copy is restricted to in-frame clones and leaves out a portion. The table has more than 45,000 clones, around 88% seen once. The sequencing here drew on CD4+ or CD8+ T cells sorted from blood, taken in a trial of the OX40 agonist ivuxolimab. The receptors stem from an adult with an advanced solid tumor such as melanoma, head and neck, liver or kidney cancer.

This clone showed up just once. CDR3 coding DNA: TGTGCCAGCAGCCCCGGGCGAGAAGATACGCAGTATTTT. It is translated as CASSPGREDTQYF. J is TRBJ2-3 and V is TRBV7-8; D call uncertain. CDR3 size: 13 residues. In germline, CDR1 is SGHVS, CDR2 FQNEAQ. The germline V and J ends were trimmed by 5 bases and 5 bases, with 11 bases remaining between them.

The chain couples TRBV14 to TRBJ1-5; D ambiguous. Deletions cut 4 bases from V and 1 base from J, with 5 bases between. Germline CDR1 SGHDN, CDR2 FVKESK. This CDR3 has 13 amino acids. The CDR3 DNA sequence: TGTGCCAGCAGCCCATCCAGCAATCAGCCCCAGCATTTT. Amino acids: CASSPSSNQPQHF.

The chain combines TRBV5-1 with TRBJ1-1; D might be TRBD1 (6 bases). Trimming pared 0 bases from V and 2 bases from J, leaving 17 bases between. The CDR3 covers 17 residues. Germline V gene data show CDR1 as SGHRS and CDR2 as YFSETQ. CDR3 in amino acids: CASSLAYATGYNTEAFF. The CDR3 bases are TGCGCCAGCAGCTTGGCCTACGCGACAGGTTATAACACTGAAGCTTTCTTT.

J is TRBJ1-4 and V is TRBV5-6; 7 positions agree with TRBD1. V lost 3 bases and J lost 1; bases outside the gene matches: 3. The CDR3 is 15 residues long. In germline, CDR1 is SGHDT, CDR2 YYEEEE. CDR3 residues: CASSSTGLTNEKLFF. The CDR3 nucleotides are TGTGCCAGCAGCTCGACAGGGCTAACTAATGAAAAACTGTTTTTT.

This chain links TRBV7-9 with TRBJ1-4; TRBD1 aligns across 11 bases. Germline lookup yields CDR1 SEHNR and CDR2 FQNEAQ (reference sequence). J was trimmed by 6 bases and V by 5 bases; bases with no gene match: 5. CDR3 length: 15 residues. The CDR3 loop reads CASSGRTGGDEKLFF. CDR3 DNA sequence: TGTGCCAGCAGCGGGCGGACAGGGGGCGATGAAAAACTGTTTTTT.

CDR3 sequence: CASTVPHEAFF. Here the CDR3 DNA reads TGTGCCAGCACCGTCCCCCATGAAGCTTTCTTT. The chain recombines TRBV7-9 with TRBJ1-1; no firm D call. The CDR3 covers 11 residues. V lost 7 bases and J 7 bases, leaving 10 bases between the germline ends. Germline CDR1 and CDR2: SEHNR and FQNEAQ (reference sequence).

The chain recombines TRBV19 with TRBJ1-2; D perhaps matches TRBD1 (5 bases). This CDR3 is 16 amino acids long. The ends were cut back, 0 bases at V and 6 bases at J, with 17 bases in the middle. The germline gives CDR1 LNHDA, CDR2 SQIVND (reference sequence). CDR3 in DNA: TGTGCCAGTAGTATAGACGGGACCGACCTTTGGAATGGCTACACCTTC. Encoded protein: CASSIDGTDLWNGYTF.

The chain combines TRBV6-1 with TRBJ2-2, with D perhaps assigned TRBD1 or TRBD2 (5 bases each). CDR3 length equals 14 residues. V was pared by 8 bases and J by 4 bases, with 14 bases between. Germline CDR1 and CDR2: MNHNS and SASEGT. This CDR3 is CASGRDLATGELFF. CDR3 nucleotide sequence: TGTGCCAGCGGCCGGGACCTAGCCACCGGGGAGCTGTTTTTT.

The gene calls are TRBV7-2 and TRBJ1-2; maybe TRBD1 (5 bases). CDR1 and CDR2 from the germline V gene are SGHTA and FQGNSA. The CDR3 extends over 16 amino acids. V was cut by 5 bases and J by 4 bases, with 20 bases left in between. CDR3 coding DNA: TGTGCCAGCAGCCCCGCACGATCAGGGTTGGGCTATGGCTACACCTTC. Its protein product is CASSPARSGLGYGYTF.

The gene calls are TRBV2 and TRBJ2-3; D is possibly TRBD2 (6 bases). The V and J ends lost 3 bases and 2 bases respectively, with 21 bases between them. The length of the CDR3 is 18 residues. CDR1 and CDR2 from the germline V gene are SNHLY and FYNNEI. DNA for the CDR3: TGTGCCAGCAGTGACCCAATACAGTTCGGCGGGGTCACAGATACGCAGTATTTT. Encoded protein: CASSDPIQFGGVTDTQYF.

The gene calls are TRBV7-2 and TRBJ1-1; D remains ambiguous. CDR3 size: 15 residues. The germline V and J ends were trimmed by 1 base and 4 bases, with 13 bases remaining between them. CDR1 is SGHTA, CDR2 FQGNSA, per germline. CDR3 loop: CASSLVVGGRTEAFF. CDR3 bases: TGTGCCAGCAGCTTAGTCGTGGGCGGCCGCACTGAAGCTTTCTTT.

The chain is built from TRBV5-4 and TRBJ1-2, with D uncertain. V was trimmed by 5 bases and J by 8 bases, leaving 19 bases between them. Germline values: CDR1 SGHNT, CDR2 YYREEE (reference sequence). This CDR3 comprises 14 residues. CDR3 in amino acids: CASSPSGVRRGYTF. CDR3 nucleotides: TGTGCCAGCAGTCCGAGTGGGGTTCGTCGAGGCTACACCTTC.

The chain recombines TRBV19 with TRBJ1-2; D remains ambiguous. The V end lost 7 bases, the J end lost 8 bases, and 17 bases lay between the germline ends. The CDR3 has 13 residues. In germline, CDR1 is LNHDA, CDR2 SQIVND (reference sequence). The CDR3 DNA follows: TGTGCCAGTAAAGTGGCGGGAATTAAAGGCTACACCTTC. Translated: CASKVAGIKGYTF.

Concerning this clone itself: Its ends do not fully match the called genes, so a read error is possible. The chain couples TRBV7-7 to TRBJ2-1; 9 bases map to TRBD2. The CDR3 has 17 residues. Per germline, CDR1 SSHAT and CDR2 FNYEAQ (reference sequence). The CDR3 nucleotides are TGTGCTAGCAGCTTAAGTCTAGCGGGGTCCCCCTTGGGTGAGCAGTTCTTC. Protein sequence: CASSLSLAGSPLGEQFF. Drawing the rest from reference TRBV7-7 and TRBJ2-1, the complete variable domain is GAGVSQSPRYKVTKRGQDVTLRCDPISSHATLYWYQQALGQGPEFLTYFNYEAQPDKSGLPSDRFSAERPEGSISTLTIQRTEQRDSAMYRCASSLSLAGSPLGEQFFGPGTRLTVL.

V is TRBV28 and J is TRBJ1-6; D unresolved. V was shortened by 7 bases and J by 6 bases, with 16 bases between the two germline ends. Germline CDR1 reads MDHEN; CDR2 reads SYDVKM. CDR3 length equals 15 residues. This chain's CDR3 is CASNSPGSGNSPLHF. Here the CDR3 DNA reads TGTGCCAGCAATTCCCCAGGCAGCGGTAATTCACCCCTCCACTTT.